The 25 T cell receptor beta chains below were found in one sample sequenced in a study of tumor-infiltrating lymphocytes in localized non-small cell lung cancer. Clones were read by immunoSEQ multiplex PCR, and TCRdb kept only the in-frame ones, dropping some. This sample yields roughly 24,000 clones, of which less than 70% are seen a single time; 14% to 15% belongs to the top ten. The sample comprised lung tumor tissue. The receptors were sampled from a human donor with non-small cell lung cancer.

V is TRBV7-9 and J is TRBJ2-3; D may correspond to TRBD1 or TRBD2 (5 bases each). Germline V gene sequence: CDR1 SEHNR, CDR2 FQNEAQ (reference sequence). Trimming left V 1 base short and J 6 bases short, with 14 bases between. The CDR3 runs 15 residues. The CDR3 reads CASSLGDRTRDTQYF. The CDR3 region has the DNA TGTGCCAGCAGCTTAGGGGACCGTACCAGGGATACGCAGTATTTT.

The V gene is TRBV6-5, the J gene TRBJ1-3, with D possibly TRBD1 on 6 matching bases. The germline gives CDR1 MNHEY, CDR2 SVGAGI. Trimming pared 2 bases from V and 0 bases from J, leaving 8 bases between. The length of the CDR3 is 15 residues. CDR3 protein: CASSYDRSSGNTIYF. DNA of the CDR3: TGTGCCAGCAGTTACGACAGGAGCTCTGGAAACACCATATATTTT.

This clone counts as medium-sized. CDR3 amino acids: CATSDIGNQPQHF. The CDR3 bases are TGTGCCACCAGCGACATTGGCAATCAGCCCCAGCATTTT. This chain connects TRBV15 to TRBJ1-5, with D unclear. The CDR3 contains 13 residues. Germline CDR1 is LNHNV and CDR2 is YYDKDF (reference sequence). Trimming removed 5 bases from V and 2 bases from J, with 7 bases in between. Using reference TRBV15 and TRBJ1-5 for the parts outside the CDR3, the full variable domain is DAMVIQNPRYQVTQFGKPVTLSCSQTLNHNVMYWYQQKSSQAPKLLFHYYDKDFNNEADTPDNFQSRRPNTSFCFLDIRSPGLGDTAMYLCATSDIGNQPQHFGDGTRLSIL.

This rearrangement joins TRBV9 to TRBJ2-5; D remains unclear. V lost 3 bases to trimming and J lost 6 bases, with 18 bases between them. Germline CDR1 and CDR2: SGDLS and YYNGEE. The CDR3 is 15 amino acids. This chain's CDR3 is CASSADDGRPKTQYF. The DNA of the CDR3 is TGTGCCAGCAGCGCAGATGATGGCAGACCAAAGACCCAGTACTTC.

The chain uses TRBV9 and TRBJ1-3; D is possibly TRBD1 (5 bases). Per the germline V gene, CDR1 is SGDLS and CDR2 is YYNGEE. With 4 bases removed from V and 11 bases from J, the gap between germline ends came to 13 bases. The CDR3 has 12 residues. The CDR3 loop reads CASSPSREAIYF. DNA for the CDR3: TGTGCCAGCAGCCCTTCCAGGGAGGCCATATATTTT.

CDR3 nucleotide sequence: TGTGCCATCAGGCCGGGACTAGCGGGGAGTGAGCAGTTCTTC. As protein: CAIRPGLAGSEQFF. The chain has TRBV10-3 and TRBJ2-1; TRBD2 matches 13 bases. The germline V gene encodes CDR1 ENHRY and CDR2 SYGVKD. CDR3 size: 14 residues. V gave up 6 bases and J gave up 9 bases; unmatched junction bases: 5.

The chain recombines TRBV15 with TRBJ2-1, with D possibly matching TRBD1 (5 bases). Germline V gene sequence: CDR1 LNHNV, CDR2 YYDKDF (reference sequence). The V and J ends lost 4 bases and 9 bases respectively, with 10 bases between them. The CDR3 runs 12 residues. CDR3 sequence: CATSTFTGEQFF. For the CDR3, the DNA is TGTGCCACCAGCACCTTTACAGGTGAGCAGTTCTTC. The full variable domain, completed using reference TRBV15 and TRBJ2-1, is DAMVIQNPRYQVTQFGKPVTLSCSQTLNHNVMYWYQQKSSQAPKLLFHYYDKDFNNEADTPDNFQSRRPNTSFCFLDIRSPGLGDTAMYLCATSTFTGEQFFGPGTRLTVL.

The CDR3 protein is CASSNNLPGTGVNAEQFF. The CDR3 DNA reads as TGCGCCAGCAGCAATAACCTTCCCGGGACAGGGGTCAATGCCGAGCAGTTCTTC. The chain couples TRBV5-1 to TRBJ2-1, with 10 bases that match TRBD1. V lost 4 bases and J lost 10; bases outside the gene matches: 20. CDR3 length: 18 residues. Germline values: CDR1 SGHRS, CDR2 YFSETQ.

In nucleotides, the CDR3 is TGTGCCAGCAGTTCCACGGCAGGGGGGCTCAATGAGCAGTTCTTC. It codes for CASSSTAGGLNEQFF. The rearrangement joins TRBV27 to TRBJ2-1, with a possible D match to TRBD1 (7 bases). CDR3 length equals 15 residues. V lost 4 bases to trimming and J lost 6 bases, with 16 bases between them. The germline gives CDR1 MNHEY, CDR2 SMNVEV (reference sequence).

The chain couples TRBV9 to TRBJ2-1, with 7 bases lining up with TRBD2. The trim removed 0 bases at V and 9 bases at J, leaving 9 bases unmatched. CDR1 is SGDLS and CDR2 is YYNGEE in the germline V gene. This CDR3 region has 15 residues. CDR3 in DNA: TGTGCCAGCAGCGTAGAGGGGAGGGCTTACGGTGAGCAGTTCTTC. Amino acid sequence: CASSVEGRAYGEQFF.

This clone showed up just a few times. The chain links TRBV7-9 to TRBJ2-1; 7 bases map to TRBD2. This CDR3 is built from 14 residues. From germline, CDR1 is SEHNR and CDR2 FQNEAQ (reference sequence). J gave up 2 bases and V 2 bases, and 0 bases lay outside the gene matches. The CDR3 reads CASSLSGTYNEQFF. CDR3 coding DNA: TGTGCCAGCAGCTTAAGCGGGACCTACAATGAGCAGTTCTTC.

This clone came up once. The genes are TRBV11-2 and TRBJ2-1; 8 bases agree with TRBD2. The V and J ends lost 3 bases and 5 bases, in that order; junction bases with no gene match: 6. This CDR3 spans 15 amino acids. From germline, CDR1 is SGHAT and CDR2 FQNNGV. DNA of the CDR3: TGTGCCAGCAGCTTCGTCACTAGCGGTGACAATGAGCAGTTCTTC. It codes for CASSFVTSGDNEQFF.

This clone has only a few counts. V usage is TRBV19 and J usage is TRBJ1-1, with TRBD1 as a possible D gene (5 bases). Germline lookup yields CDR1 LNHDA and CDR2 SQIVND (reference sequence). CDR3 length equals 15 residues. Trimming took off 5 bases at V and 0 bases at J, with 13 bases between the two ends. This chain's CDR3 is CASSWGGILNTEAFF. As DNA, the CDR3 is TGTGCCAGTAGTTGGGGGGGGATCCTGAACACTGAAGCTTTCTTT.

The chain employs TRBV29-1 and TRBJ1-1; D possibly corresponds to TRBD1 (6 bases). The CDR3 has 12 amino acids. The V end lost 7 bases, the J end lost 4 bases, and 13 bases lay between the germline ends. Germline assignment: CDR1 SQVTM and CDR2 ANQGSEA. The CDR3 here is CSGTTGSTEAFF. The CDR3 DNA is TGCAGCGGTACGACAGGAAGCACTGAAGCTTTCTTT. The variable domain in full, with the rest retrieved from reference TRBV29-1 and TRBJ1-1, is SAVISQKPSRDICQRGTSLTIQCQVDSQVTMMFWYRQQPGQSLTLIATANQGSEATYESGFVIDKFPISRPNLTFSTLTVSNMSPEDSSIYLCSGTTGSTEAFFGQGTRLTVV.

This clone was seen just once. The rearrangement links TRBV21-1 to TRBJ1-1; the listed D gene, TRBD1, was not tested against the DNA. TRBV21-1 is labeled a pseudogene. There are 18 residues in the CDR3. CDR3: CASTNRTGRPKGNTEAFF. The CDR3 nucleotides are TGTGCCAGTACAAATCGGACAGGCCGCCCAAAGGGGAACACTGAAGCTTTCTTT.

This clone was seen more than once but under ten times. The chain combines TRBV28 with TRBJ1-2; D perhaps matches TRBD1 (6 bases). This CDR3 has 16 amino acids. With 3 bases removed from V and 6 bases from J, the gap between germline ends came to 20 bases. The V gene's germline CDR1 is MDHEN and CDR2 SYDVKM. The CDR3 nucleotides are TGTGCCAGCAGTTTGGGGGGGCTCGGGTATATGGATGGCTACACCTTC. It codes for CASSLGGLGYMDGYTF.

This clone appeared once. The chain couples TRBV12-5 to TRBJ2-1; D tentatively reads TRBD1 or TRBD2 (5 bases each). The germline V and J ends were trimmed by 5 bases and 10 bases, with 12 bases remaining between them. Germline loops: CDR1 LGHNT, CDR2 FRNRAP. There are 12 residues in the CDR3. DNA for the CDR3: TGTGCTAGTGGTCCACTTGGGGACGAGCAGTTCTTC. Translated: CASGPLGDEQFF.

CDR3: CATSRETLSSYNEQFF. The CDR3 bases are TGTGCCACCAGCAGGGAGACTCTCAGCTCCTACAATGAGCAGTTCTTC. The genes are TRBV15 and TRBJ2-1, with D unclear. The CDR3 has 16 amino acids. In germline, CDR1 is LNHNV, CDR2 YYDKDF (reference sequence). V lost 3 bases and J 0 bases, leaving 12 bases between the germline ends.

The chain's CDR3 is CASSWGQGGLFF. The DNA of the CDR3 is TGTGCCAGCAGTTGGGGACAGGGAGGACTGTTTTTT. J is TRBJ1-4 and V is TRBV28, with 9 bases aligning to TRBD1. The CDR3 totals 12 residues. CDR1 and CDR2 from the germline V gene are MDHEN and SYDVKM. J gave up 13 bases and V 4 bases, and 4 bases lay outside the gene matches.

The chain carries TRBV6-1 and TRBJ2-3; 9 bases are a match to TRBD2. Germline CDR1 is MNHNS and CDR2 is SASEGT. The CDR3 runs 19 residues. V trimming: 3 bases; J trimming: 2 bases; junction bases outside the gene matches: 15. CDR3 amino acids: CASSEEKLAGVVATDTQYF. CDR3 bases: TGTGCCAGCAGTGAGGAAAAATTAGCGGGAGTGGTTGCCACAGATACGCAGTATTTT.

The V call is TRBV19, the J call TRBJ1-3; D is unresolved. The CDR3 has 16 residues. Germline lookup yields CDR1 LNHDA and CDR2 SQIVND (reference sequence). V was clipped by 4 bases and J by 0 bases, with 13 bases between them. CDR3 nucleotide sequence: TGTGCCAGTAGTACAAGCCGGGCGACCTCTGGAAACACCATATATTTT. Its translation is CASSTSRATSGNTIYF.

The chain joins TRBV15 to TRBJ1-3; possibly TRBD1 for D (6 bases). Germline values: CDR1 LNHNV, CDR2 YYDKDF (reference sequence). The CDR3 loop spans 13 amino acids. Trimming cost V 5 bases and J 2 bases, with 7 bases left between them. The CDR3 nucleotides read TGTGCCACCAGCCAGGGGACTGGAAACACCATATATTTT. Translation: CATSQGTGNTIYF. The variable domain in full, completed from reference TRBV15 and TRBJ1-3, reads DAMVIQNPRYQVTQFGKPVTLSCSQTLNHNVMYWYQQKSSQAPKLLFHYYDKDFNNEADTPDNFQSRRPNTSFCFLDIRSPGLGDTAMYLCATSQGTGNTIYFGEGSWLTVV.

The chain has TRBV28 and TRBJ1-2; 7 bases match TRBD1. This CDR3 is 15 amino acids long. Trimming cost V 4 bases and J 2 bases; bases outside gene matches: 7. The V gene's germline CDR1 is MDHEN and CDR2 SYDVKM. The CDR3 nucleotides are TGTGCCAGCAGTTACCTGGACAGGAAGAACTATGGCTACACCTTC. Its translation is CASSYLDRKNYGYTF.

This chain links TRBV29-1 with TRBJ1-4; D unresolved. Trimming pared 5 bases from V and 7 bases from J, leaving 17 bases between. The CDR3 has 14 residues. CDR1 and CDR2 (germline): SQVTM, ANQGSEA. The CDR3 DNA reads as TGCAGCGTTTCATCAGGTTTCATTCGTGAAAAACTGTTTTTT. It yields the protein CSVSSGFIREKLFF. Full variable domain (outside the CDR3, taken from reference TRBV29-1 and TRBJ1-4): SAVISQKPSRDICQRGTSLTIQCQVDSQVTMMFWYRQQPGQSLTLIATANQGSEATYESGFVIDKFPISRPNLTFSTLTVSNMSPEDSSIYLCSVSSGFIREKLFFGSGTQLSVL.

Written as DNA, the CDR3 is TGTGCCAGCAGTTACCCTCTGGGTTCCGGCTCCTACGAGCAGTACTTC. Protein sequence: CASSYPLGSGSYEQYF. V and J are TRBV6-5 and TRBJ2-7; D unclear. The germline V gene encodes CDR1 MNHEY and CDR2 SVGAGI. The CDR3 runs 16 residues. V lost 2 bases to trimming and J lost 0 bases, with 14 bases between them.